These 32 T cell receptor beta chains share one sample of origin, sequenced in a study of T cell repertoires in cytomegalovirus infection. A single record per CDR3 protein comes from TCRdb applying MiXCR to the reads. The sample records more than 150,000 distinct CDR3 sequences, 28% being singletons. The material sequenced was PBMCs. These receptors were taken from a human donor in good health (CMV status not recorded). Some clones in this sample may be carry-over from other donors' samples.

V gene TRBV7-8 combines with J gene TRBJ2-7; tentative D call: TRBD1 (6 bases). With 1 base removed from V and 2 bases from J, the gap between germline ends came to 12 bases. CDR1 is SGHVS, CDR2 FQNEAQ, per germline. The CDR3 loop spans 15 amino acids. The CDR3 sequence: CASSLVAGDPYEQYF. The CDR3 region has the DNA TGTGCCAGCAGCTTAGTGGCAGGGGACCCCTACGAGCAGTACTTC. The full variable domain, rest sourced from reference TRBV7-8 and TRBJ2-7, is GAGVSQSPRYKVAKRGQDVALRCDPISGHVSLFWYQQALGQGPEFLTYFQNEAQLDKSGLPSDRFFAERPEGSVSTLKIQRTQQEDSAVYLCASSLVAGDPYEQYFGPGTRLTVT.

This clonotype was picked up a small number of times. The gene calls are TRBV6-6 and TRBJ2-5, with D perhaps matching TRBD1 or TRBD2 (5 bases each). V was shortened by 4 bases and J by 4 bases, with 16 bases between the two germline ends. Germline V gene lookup returns CDR1 MNHNY and CDR2 SVGAGI (reference sequence). The CDR3 contains 15 residues. The CDR3 sequence: CASSSDRGVGETQYF. CDR3 in DNA: TGTGCCAGCAGTTCCGACCGAGGGGTTGGAGAGACCCAGTACTTC.

This clonotype was seen ten or more times. The chain combines TRBV7-2 with TRBJ1-2; 7 nucleotides match TRBD1. This CDR3 contains 13 residues. CDR1 SGHTA and CDR2 FQGNSA come from the germline V gene. The V and J ends lost 2 bases and 8 bases, in that order; junction bases with no gene match: 5. CDR3 in amino acids: CASSLNRGYGYTF. The CDR3 DNA follows: TGTGCCAGCAGCTTAAACAGGGGATACGGCTACACCTTC.

The V gene is TRBV29-1, the J gene TRBJ1-2; no reliable D call. The CDR3 is 13 amino acids. Germline V gene data show CDR1 as SQVTM and CDR2 as ANQGSEA. The V gene lost 6 bases and the J gene lost 6 bases, with 17 bases spanning the gap. The CDR3 DNA is TGCAGCGTCCCCCGGACCACGTCAAATGGCTACACCTTC. Translated, it gives CSVPRTTSNGYTF.

At least ten counts were recorded for this clonotype. This chain links TRBV7-2 with TRBJ1-1, with D maybe TRBD1 (6 bases). Germline CDR1 SGHTA, CDR2 FQGNSA. V lost 1 base and J lost 1, with 7 bases in between. The CDR3 loop spans 14 amino acids. Here the CDR3 DNA reads TGTGCCAGCAGCTTAGGAGGGGGGAACACTGAAGCTTTCTTT. Protein: CASSLGGGNTEAFF.

This clonotype was picked up many times. The chain has TRBV12-3 or TRBV12-4 and TRBJ2-1; D is perhaps TRBD2 (6 bases). Deletions cut 7 bases from V and 0 bases from J, with 13 bases between. The CDR3 extends over 15 amino acids. In DNA, the CDR3 is TGTGCCAGCACCCAAGGAGGGGTCTCCTACAATGAGCAGTTCTTC. This sequence encodes CASTQGGVSYNEQFF.

This clonotype has at least ten counts. The chain has TRBV7-6 and TRBJ2-5, with no clear D. The ends were cut back, 4 bases at V and 2 bases at J, with 14 bases in the middle. From germline, CDR1 is SGHVS and CDR2 FNYEAQ. The CDR3 contains 15 residues. CDR3 nucleotides: TGTGCCAGCAGCTCCTCTGGGCCGATACAAGAGACCCAGTACTTC. Translation gives CASSSSGPIQETQYF.

This clonotype has more than one count but fewer than ten. This chain uses TRBV7-6 with TRBJ2-1, with TRBD1 matching over 9 bases. The CDR3 is 15 amino acids. V trimming: 4 bases; J trimming: 3 bases; junction bases outside the gene matches: 4. Germline assignment: CDR1 SGHVS and CDR2 FNYEAQ. CDR3 amino acids: CASSSTGGIYNEQFF. The CDR3 DNA reads TGTGCCAGCAGCTCGACAGGGGGTATCTACAATGAGCAGTTCTTC.

The CDR3 spells CASSPRVQVDTQYF. In nucleotides, the CDR3 is TGTGCCAGCAGCCCTAGAGTACAGGTAGATACGCAGTATTTT. This chain uses TRBV6-2 or TRBV6-3 with TRBJ2-3, with D perhaps TRBD1 (5 bases). The CDR3 length is 14 residues. V lost 6 bases and J lost 5, with 15 bases in between. Germline V gene data show CDR1 as MNHEY and CDR2 as SVGEGT.

This clonotype came up a few times. The V and J genes are TRBV7-2 and TRBJ2-1, with 8 bases matching TRBD1. This CDR3 comprises 14 residues. The germline CDR1 and CDR2 sequences are SGHTA and FQGNSA. With V trimmed by 5 bases and J by 6 bases, 6 bases remained unmatched. The CDR3 is CASSLSTGGNEQFF. CDR3 bases: TGTGCCAGCAGCCTTTCTACAGGGGGCAATGAGCAGTTCTTC.

This clonotype is medium-sized by share. CDR3 nucleotides: TGTGCCAGCAGCCCAAGGTCCAGGGGTTTTAAACAGCCCCAGCATTTT. Its protein is CASSPRSRGFKQPQHF. The gene calls are TRBV7-3 and TRBJ1-5, with D possibly matching TRBD1 (6 bases). The germline V gene encodes CDR1 SGHTA and CDR2 FQGTGA. The CDR3 loop spans 16 amino acids. V shed 5 bases and J shed 7 bases, with 21 bases lying between them.

This clonotype has more than one count but fewer than ten. This sequence joins TRBV29-1 and TRBJ2-2; D ambiguous. V was pared by 2 bases and J by 3 bases, with 4 bases between. Germline-derived CDR1 and CDR2 are SQVTM and ANQGSEA. There are 12 residues in the CDR3. The CDR3 region is CSVEPDTGELFF. For the CDR3, the DNA is TGCAGCGTTGAACCAGACACCGGGGAGCTGTTTTTT.

The chain recombines TRBV7-3 with TRBJ1-1; D is unclear. The CDR3 sequence is 12 residues long. V lost 1 base and J lost 7, with 7 bases in between. Germline assignment: CDR1 SGHTA and CDR2 FQGTGA. DNA of the CDR3: TGTGCCAGCAGCTTAAACGCGGGTGAAGCTTTCTTT. Its protein is CASSLNAGEAFF.

The rearrangement uses TRBV29-1 and TRBJ2-1; the match to TRBD1 covers 10 bases. With V trimmed by 4 bases and J by 9 bases, 3 bases remained unmatched. This CDR3 is built from 12 residues. Germline CDR1 SQVTM, CDR2 ANQGSEA. The DNA for the CDR3 is TGCAGCGTTGCGGACAGGGGGGCTGAGCAGTTCTTC. Translated: CSVADRGAEQFF.

The J gene is TRBJ2-1, the V gene TRBV25-1; 9 nucleotides match TRBD1. The CDR3 covers 17 residues. V lost 6 bases and J lost 6; bases outside the gene matches: 15. Germline V gene sequence: CDR1 MGHDK, CDR2 SYGVNS. This CDR3 is CASRGLSGQGILNEQFF. In DNA, the CDR3 is TGTGCCAGCAGGGGTCTATCCGGACAGGGGATCCTCAATGAGCAGTTCTTC.

The table lists this clonotype with many counts. The rearrangement joins TRBV7-2 to TRBJ2-5, with D perhaps matching TRBD1 or TRBD2 (6 bases each). Trimming pared 6 bases from V and 5 bases from J, leaving 16 bases between. The CDR3 is 14 residues long. CDR1 SGHTA and CDR2 FQGNSA come from the germline V gene. The DNA for the CDR3 is TGTGCCAGCAGGTTACAGGGAGGAGAGGAGACCCAGTACTTC. It translates to CASRLQGGEETQYF. The entire variable domain, with the rest obtained from reference TRBV7-2 and TRBJ2-5, is as follows: GAGVSQSPSNKVTEKGKDVELRCDPISGHTALYWYRQSLGQGLEFLIYFQGNSAPDKSGLPSDRFSAERTGGSVSTLTIQRTQQEDSAVYLCASRLQGGEETQYFGPGTRLLVL.

The J gene is TRBJ2-7, the V gene TRBV3-1; D remains unclear. The CDR3 totals 14 residues. V shed 0 bases and J shed 4 bases, with 10 bases lying between them. The V gene's germline CDR1 is LGHDT and CDR2 YNNKEL (reference sequence). The CDR3 sequence: CASSQDTNPYEQYF. Written as DNA, the CDR3 is TGTGCCAGCAGCCAAGATACTAACCCTTACGAGCAGTACTTC.

This clonotype was observed a few times. The V call is TRBV25-1, the J call TRBJ1-5, with D unclear. The CDR3 runs to 15 residues. The germline gives CDR1 MGHDK, CDR2 SYGVNS. V dropped 1 base and J dropped 0 bases, with 7 bases sitting between them. DNA for the CDR3: TGTGCCAGCAGTGAATTCGGTAATAGCAATCAGCCCCAGCATTTT. Protein: CASSEFGNSNQPQHF.

The V gene is TRBV28, the J gene TRBJ1-5; D is unclear. Germline V gene sequence: CDR1 MDHEN, CDR2 SYDVKM. V lost 7 bases to trimming and J lost 4 bases, with 8 bases between them. The CDR3 runs 12 residues. The CDR3 bases are TGTGCCAGCAAGAGTCCGAATCAGCCCCAGCATTTT. Its translation is CASKSPNQPQHF.

This clonotype was seen a handful of times. The junction and the germline gene differ at one end; a read error may be behind it. V and J are TRBV14 and TRBJ1-3; D unresolved. The V gene's germline CDR1 is SGHDN and CDR2 FVKESK. The CDR3 runs 13 residues. As DNA, the CDR3 is TGTGCCAGCAGCCAGATCGGAGCCTACGTGATCGATTTT. Amino acids: CASSQIGAYVIDF. The full variable domain, rest sourced from reference TRBV14 and TRBJ1-3, is EAGVTQFPSHSVIEKGQTVTLRCDPISGHDNLYWYRRVMGKEIKFLLHFVKESKQDESGMPNNRFLAERTGGTYSTLKVQPAELEDSGVYFCASSQIGAYVIDFGEGSWLTVV.

The chain joins TRBV6-2 or TRBV6-3 to TRBJ1-5; no clear D. The V and J ends lost 2 bases and 0 bases respectively, with 11 bases between them. Germline V lookup: CDR1 MNHEY, CDR2 SVGEGT. The CDR3 has 16 amino acids. The CDR3 DNA is TGTGCCAGCAGTTACCGGAGGGATCATAGCAATCAGCCCCAGCATTTT. It translates to CASSYRRDHSNQPQHF.

The rearrangement joins TRBV20-1 to TRBJ1-2, with unresolved D. Trimming removed 1 base at V and 3 bases at J, with 9 bases between. The CDR3 is 13 residues long. CDR1 and CDR2 from the germline V gene are DFQATT and SNEGSKA (reference sequence). The CDR3 nucleotides are TGCAGTGCTAGAGGTACATCTTACTATGGCTACACCTTC. Translation: CSARGTSYYGYTF.

This chain uses TRBV4-2 with TRBJ1-1; D is unclear. Per germline, CDR1 LGHNA and CDR2 YNFKEQ. The CDR3 runs to 15 residues. V lost 5 bases to trimming and J lost 1 base, with 14 bases between them. The CDR3 loop is CASSYGDPANTEAFF. The CDR3 DNA follows: TGTGCCAGCAGCTACGGGGATCCGGCGAACACTGAAGCTTTCTTT.

The V and J genes are TRBV6-6 and TRBJ2-3; 10 bases map to TRBD1. Germline CDR1 reads MNHNY; CDR2 reads SVGAGI (reference sequence). The CDR3 runs 13 residues. V trimming: 7 bases; J trimming: 4 bases; junction bases outside the gene matches: 2. The CDR3 reads CASMGQGPDTQYF. DNA of the CDR3: TGTGCCAGCATGGGACAGGGGCCAGATACGCAGTATTTT.

The chain couples TRBV19 to TRBJ2-1, with D unclear. The length of the CDR3 is 15 residues. Germline CDR1 and CDR2: LNHDA and SQIVND (reference sequence). Deletions cut 3 bases from V and 1 base from J, with 10 bases between. The CDR3 loop is CASSIGRISYNEQFF. CDR3 nucleotides: TGTGCCAGTAGTATTGGGCGGATTTCCTACAATGAGCAGTTCTTC.

This clonotype showed up many times. This chain links TRBV12-3 or TRBV12-4 with TRBJ1-2; D gene unclear. The V end was cut by 3 bases, the J end by 1 base, with 12 bases between. The CDR3 has 15 residues. In DNA, the CDR3 is TGTGCCAGCAGTTTGTGGGCAGGAGATAACTATGGCTACACCTTC. This gives the protein CASSLWAGDNYGYTF.

In this sample, this clonotype turned up a few times. The chain has TRBV12-3 or TRBV12-4 and TRBJ2-7, with 10 nucleotides matching TRBD1. Trimming at V came to 5 bases and at J to 3 bases, leaving 7 bases not matched to a gene. The CDR3 totals 15 residues. CDR3 sequence: CASSPRDRGFYEQYF. The CDR3 DNA reads as TGTGCCAGCAGTCCCCGGGACAGGGGATTCTACGAGCAGTACTTC.

The genes are TRBV19 and TRBJ1-1, with D perhaps matching TRBD1 (5 bases). From germline, CDR1 is LNHDA and CDR2 SQIVND (reference sequence). The CDR3 has 13 residues. Trimming cost V 3 bases and J 7 bases, with 12 bases left between them. The CDR3 protein is CASSMWGGSEAFF. The CDR3 DNA reads as TGTGCCAGTAGTATGTGGGGGGGGAGTGAAGCTTTCTTT.

The V and J genes are TRBV27 and TRBJ2-1; no definite D call. CDR1 is MNHEY and CDR2 is SMNVEV in the germline V gene (reference sequence). V shed 5 bases and J shed 0 bases, with 8 bases lying between them. The CDR3 runs to 14 residues. The CDR3 coding sequence is TGTGCCAGCAGTACCAGAAGCTCCTACAATGAGCAGTTCTTC. Residues: CASSTRSSYNEQFF.

The rearrangement links TRBV6-5 to TRBJ1-1; no clear D. CDR1 is MNHEY, CDR2 SVGAGI, per germline. The length of the CDR3 is 14 residues. V dropped 6 bases and J dropped 6 bases, with 17 bases sitting between them. The CDR3 DNA sequence: TGTGCCAGCAGGGGAGACAATAGGTCCCCTGAAGCTTTCTTT. Translated, it gives CASRGDNRSPEAFF.

This chain links TRBV27 with TRBJ1-1; the D is unclear. CDR1 MNHEY and CDR2 SMNVEV come from the germline V gene (reference sequence). The CDR3 is 13 residues long. With 2 bases removed from V and 1 base from J, the gap between germline ends came to 5 bases. CDR3 bases: TGTGCCAGCAGTTTACTAGGGAACACTGAAGCTTTCTTT. This sequence encodes CASSLLGNTEAFF.

A few counts support this clonotype. The chain carries TRBV2 and TRBJ2-1; no definite D call. This CDR3 region has 16 residues. From germline, CDR1 is SNHLY and CDR2 FYNNEI. The V and J ends lost 3 bases and 9 bases respectively, with 21 bases between them. DNA of the CDR3: TGTGCCAGCAGTGAGTCGCCTTTCGCTGGATTGGTTGAGCAGTTCTTC. Its protein is CASSESPFAGLVEQFF.